The sequence of this TCR beta chain was determined in a study of blood T cell repertoires in COVID-19. Some clones are missing from TCRdb's copy, which holds only in-frame ones; the method was immunoSEQ multiplex PCR. Among fewer than 500,000 clones, 81% were seen once, and the ten largest hold 0.85% to 1.3%. The CDR3 contains 14 residues. Germline V gives CDR1 SNHLY, CDR2 FYNNEI. The V segment lost 6 bases and the J segment 6 bases; nucleotides outside the gene matches: 1. The clonotype comes from a human donor with acute or convalescent COVID-19. The donor label of this sample is uncertain. The chain uses TRBV2 and TRBJ2-4; 14 bases are shared with TRBD2. Sequencing used peripheral blood. The CDR3 spells CASRTSGRANIQYF. Here the CDR3 DNA reads TGTGCCAGCAGGACTAGCGGGAGGGCAAACATTCAGTACTTC.